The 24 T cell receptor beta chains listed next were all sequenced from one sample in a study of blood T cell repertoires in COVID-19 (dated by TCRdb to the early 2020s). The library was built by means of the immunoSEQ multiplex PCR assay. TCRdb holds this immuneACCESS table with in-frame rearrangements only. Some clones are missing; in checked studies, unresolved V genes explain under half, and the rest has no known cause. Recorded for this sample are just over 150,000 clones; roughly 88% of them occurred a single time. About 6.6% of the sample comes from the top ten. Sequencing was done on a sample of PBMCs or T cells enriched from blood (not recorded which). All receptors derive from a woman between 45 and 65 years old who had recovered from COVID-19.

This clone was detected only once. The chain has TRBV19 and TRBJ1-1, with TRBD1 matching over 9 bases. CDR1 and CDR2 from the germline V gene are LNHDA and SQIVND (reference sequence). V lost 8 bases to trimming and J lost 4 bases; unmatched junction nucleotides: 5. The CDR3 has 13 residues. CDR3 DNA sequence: TGTGCCAGTGAGACAGGGGGAGCCACTGAAGCTTTCTTT. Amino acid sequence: CASETGGATEAFF.

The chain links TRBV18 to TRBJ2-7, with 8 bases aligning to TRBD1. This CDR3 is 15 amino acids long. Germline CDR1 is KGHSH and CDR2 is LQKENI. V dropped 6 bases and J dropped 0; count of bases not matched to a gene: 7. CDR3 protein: CASSRRGQGSYEQYF. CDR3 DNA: TGTGCCAGCTCCAGGAGAGGACAGGGCTCCTACGAGCAGTACTTC.

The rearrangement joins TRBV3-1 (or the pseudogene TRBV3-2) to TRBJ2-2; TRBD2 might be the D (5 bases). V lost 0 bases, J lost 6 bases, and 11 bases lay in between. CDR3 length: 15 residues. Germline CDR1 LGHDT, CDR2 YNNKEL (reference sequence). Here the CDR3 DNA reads TGTGCCAGCAGCCAAGATCGGGGAGTGCCCGGGGAGCTGTTTTTT. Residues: CASSQDRGVPGELFF.

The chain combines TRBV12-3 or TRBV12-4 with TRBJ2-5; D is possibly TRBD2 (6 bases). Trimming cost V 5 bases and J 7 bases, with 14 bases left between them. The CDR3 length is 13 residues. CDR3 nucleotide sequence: TGTGCCAGCAGTCCGGGGACTGAGGGGACCCAGTACTTC. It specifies CASSPGTEGTQYF.

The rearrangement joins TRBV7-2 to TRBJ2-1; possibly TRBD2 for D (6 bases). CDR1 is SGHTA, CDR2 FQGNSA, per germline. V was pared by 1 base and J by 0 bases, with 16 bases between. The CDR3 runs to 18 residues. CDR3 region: CASSLGGAGFSSYNEQFF. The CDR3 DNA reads TGTGCCAGCAGCTTAGGTGGGGCGGGGTTTAGCTCCTACAATGAGCAGTTCTTC.

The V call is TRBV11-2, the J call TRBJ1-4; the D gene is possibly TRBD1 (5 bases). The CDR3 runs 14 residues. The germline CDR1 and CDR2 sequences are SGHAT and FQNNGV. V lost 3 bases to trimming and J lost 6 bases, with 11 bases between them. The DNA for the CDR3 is TGTGCCAGCAGCTTGGGGCATATCGATGAAAAACTGTTTTTT. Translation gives CASSLGHIDEKLFF.

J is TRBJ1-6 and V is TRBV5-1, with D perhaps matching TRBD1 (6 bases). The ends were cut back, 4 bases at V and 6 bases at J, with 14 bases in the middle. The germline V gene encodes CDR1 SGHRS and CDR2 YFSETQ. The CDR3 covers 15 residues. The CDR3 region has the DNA TGCGCCAGCAGCCCCCAGGTGGGGGCTAATTCACCCCTCCACTTT. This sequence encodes CASSPQVGANSPLHF.

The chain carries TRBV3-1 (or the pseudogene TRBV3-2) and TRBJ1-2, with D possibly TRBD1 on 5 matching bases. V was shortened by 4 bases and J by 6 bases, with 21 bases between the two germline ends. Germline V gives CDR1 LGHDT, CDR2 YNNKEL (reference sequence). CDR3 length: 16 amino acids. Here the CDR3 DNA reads TGTGCCAGCAGCCCGACGCCTCAGGGAGGACGTAATGGCTACACCTTC. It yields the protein CASSPTPQGGRNGYTF.

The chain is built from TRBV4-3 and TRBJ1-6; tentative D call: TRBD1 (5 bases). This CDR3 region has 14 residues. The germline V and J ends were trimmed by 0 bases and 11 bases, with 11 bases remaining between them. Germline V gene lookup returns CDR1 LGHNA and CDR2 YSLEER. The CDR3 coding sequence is TGCGCCAGCAGCCAAGATAATAGGGGCCCACCCCTCCACTTT. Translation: CASSQDNRGPPLHF.

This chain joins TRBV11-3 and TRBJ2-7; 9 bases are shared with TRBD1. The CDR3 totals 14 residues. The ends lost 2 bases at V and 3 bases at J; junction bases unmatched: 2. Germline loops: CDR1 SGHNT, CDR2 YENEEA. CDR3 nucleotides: TGTGCCAGCAGCTTACGGACAGGGGACTACGAGCAGTACTTC. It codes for CASSLRTGDYEQYF.

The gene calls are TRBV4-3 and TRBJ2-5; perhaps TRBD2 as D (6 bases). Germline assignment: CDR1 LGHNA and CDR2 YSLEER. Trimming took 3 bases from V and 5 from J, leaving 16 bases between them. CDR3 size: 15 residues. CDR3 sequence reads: CASSQGLSELETQYF. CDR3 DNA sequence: TGCGCCAGCAGCCAGGGACTTAGCGAGCTGGAGACCCAGTACTTC.

The CDR3 nucleotides read TGCGCCAGCAGCTTTTATAGCGGGGGGGCCGAGACCCAGTACTTC. Protein sequence: CASSFYSGGAETQYF. The chain recombines TRBV5-1 with TRBJ2-5, with 11 bases aligning to TRBD2. J was trimmed by 5 bases and V by 2 bases; bases with no gene match: 5. The germline CDR1 and CDR2 sequences are SGHRS and YFSETQ. The CDR3 covers 15 residues.

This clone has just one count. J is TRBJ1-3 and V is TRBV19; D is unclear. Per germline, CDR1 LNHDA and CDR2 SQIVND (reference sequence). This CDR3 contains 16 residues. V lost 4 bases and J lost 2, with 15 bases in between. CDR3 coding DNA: TGTGCCAGTAGTACCGGAGGTCCAGGACCTGGAAACACCATATATTTT. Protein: CASSTGGPGPGNTIYF.

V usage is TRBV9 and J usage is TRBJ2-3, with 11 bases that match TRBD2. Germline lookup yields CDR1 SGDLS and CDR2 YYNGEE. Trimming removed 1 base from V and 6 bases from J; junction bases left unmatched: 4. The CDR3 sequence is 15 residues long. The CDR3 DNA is TGTGCCAGCAGCGTAACTAGCGGGGGTGAGGATACGCAGTATTTT. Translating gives CASSVTSGGEDTQYF. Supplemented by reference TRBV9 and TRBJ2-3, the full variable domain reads DSGVTQTPKHLITATGQRVTLRCSPRSGDLSVYWYQQSLDQGLQFLIQYYNGEERAKGNILERFSAQQFPDLHSELNLSSLELGDSALYFCASSVTSGGEDTQYFGPGTRLTVL.

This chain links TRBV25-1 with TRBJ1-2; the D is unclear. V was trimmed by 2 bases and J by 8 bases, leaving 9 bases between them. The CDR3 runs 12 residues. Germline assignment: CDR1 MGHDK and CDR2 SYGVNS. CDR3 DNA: TGTGCCAGCAGTGAAGGAGGGCACGGCTACACCTTC. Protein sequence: CASSEGGHGYTF.

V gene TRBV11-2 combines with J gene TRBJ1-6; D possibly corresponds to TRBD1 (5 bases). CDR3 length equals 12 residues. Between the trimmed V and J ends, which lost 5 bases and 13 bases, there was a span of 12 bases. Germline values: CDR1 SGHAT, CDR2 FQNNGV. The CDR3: CASSGPGGPLHF. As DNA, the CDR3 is TGTGCCAGCAGCGGACCCGGGGGTCCCCTCCACTTT.

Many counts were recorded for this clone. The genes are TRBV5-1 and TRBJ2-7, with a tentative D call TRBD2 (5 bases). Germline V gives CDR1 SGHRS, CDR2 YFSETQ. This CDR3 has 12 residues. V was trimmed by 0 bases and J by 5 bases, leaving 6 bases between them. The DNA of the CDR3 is TGCGCCAGCAGCTTGGCCGGGAACGAGCAGTACTTC. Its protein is CASSLAGNEQYF.

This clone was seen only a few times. In DNA form, the CDR3 reads TGTGCCAGCAGCCCCCGCCCGGGGGACTACAATGAGCAGTTCTTC. Encoded protein: CASSPRPGDYNEQFF. V and J are TRBV7-3 and TRBJ2-1, with D possibly matching TRBD2 (6 bases). Per the germline V gene, CDR1 is SGHTA and CDR2 is FQGTGA. The CDR3 is 15 residues long. Trimming removed 5 bases at V and 3 bases at J, with 14 bases between.

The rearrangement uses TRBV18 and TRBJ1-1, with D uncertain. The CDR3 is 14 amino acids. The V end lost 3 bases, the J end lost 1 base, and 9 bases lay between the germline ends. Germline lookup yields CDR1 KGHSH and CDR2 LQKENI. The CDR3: CASSPGSSNTEAFF. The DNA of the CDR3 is TGTGCCAGCTCACCGGGCAGCTCGAACACTGAAGCTTTCTTT.

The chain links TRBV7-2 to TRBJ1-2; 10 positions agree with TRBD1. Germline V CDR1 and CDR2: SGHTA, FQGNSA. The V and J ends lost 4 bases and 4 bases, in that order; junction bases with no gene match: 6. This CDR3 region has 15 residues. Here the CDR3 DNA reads TGTGCCAGCAGCTCAGCGACAGGGGGCCTCTATGGCTACACCTTC. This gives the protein CASSSATGGLYGYTF.

Here the CDR3 DNA reads TGTGCCAGCAGTTACTCGAGTCTCAATATTAACTATGGCTACACCTTC. As protein: CASSYSSLNINYGYTF. This chain connects TRBV6-5 to TRBJ1-2, with D unclear. Germline V gene lookup returns CDR1 MNHEY and CDR2 SVGAGI. The length of the CDR3 is 16 residues. V lost 0 bases and J 1 base, leaving 12 bases between the germline ends.

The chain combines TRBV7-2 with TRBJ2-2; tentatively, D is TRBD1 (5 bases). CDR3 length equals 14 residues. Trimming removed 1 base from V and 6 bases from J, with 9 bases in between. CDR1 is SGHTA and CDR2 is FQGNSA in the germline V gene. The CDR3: CASSLDRSAGELFF. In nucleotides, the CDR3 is TGTGCCAGCAGCTTAGACAGGTCTGCCGGGGAGCTGTTTTTT.

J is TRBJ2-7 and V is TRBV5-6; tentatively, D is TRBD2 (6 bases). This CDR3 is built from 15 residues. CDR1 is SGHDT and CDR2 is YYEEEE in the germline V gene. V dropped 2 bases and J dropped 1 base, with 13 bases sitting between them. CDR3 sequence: CASSFGGVGSYEQYF. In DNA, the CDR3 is TGTGCCAGCAGCTTCGGCGGGGTGGGGTCCTACGAGCAGTACTTC.

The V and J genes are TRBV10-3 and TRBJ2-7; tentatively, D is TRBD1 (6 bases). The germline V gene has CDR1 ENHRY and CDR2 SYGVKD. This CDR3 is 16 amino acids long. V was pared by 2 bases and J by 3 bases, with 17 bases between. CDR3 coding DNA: TGTGCCATCAGTGAGGGTACAGGGATAGGCATCTACGAGCAGTACTTC. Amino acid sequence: CAISEGTGIGIYEQYF.